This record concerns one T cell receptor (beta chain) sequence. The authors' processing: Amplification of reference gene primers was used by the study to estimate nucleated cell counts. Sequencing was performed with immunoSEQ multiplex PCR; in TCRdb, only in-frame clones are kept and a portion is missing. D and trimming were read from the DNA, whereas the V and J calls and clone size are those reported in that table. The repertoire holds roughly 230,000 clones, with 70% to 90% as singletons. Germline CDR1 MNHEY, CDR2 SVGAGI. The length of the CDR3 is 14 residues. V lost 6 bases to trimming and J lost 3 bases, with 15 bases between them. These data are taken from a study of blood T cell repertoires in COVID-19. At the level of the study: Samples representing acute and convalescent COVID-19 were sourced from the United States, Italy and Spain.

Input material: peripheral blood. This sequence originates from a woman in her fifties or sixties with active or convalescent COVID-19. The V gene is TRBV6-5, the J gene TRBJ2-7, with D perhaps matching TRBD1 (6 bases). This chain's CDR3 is CASRSGALYYEQYF. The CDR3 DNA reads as TGTGCCAGCAGATCAGGGGCCCTTTACTACGAGCAGTACTTC.